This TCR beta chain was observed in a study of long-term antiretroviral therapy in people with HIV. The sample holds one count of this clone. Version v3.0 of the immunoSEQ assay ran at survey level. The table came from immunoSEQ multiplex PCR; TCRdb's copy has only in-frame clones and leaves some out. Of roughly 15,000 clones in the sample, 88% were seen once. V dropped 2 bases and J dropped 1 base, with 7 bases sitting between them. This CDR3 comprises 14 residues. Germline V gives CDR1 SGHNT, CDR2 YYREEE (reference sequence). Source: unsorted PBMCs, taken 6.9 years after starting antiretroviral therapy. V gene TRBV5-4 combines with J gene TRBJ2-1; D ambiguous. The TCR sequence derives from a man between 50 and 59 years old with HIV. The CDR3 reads CASSFYQSYNEQFF. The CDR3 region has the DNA TGTGCCAGCAGCTTCTACCAATCCTACAATGAGCAGTTCTTC.